The 4 T cell receptor beta chains listed next were all sequenced from one sample in a study of cytomegalovirus exposure and HLA in healthy donors. Primers for the PCR totalled 60 Vbeta and 13 Jbeta. Assay used: immunoSEQ multiplex PCR; TCRdb lists only in-frame clones, some missing. This sample yields 100,000 to 150,000 clones, of which under 20% are seen a single time; about 3.1% belongs to the top ten. Sequences were obtained from PBMCs. The receptors were sampled from a female donor in good health and CMV-seropositive.

The CDR3 DNA is TGCGCCAGCAGCCCCGGACCCCGGGACAGGGGCGACGAGCAGTACTTC. Protein sequence: CASSPGPRDRGDEQYF. The V call is TRBV4-3, the J call TRBJ2-7; TRBD1 aligns across 10 bases. Germline V gene sequence: CDR1 LGHNA, CDR2 YSLEER. The CDR3 extends over 16 amino acids. J lost 5 bases, V lost 4 bases, and 11 bases had no gene match.

This clone was seen a handful of times. V and J are TRBV7-9 and TRBJ1-3; no clear D gene. With 3 bases removed from V and 4 bases from J, the gap between germline ends came to 13 bases. CDR1 and CDR2 from the germline V gene are SEHNR and FQNEAQ (reference sequence). The CDR3 is 15 amino acids. As DNA, the CDR3 is TGTGCCAGCAGCTTGCGTATTACGTCCGGAAACACCATATATTTT. Translated, it gives CASSLRITSGNTIYF.

V and J are TRBV6-6 and TRBJ2-5; no firm D call. The CDR3 spans 13 residues. Germline V gene sequence: CDR1 MNHNY, CDR2 SVGAGI (reference sequence). V lost 6 bases to trimming and J lost 5 bases, with 13 bases between them. The chain's CDR3 is CASSSDTVETQYF. As DNA, the CDR3 is TGTGCCAGCAGCTCCGACACGGTCGAGACCCAGTACTTC.

This clone was found a few times. The V call is TRBV21-1, the J call TRBJ2-7; TRBD2, the table's D call, was not compared with the DNA. TRBV21-1 corresponds to a pseudogene. The CDR3 spans 14 residues. The CDR3 here is CASRIAGPSYEQYF. CDR3 in DNA: TGTGCCAGCAGAATAGCGGGACCCTCCTACGAGCAGTACTTC.